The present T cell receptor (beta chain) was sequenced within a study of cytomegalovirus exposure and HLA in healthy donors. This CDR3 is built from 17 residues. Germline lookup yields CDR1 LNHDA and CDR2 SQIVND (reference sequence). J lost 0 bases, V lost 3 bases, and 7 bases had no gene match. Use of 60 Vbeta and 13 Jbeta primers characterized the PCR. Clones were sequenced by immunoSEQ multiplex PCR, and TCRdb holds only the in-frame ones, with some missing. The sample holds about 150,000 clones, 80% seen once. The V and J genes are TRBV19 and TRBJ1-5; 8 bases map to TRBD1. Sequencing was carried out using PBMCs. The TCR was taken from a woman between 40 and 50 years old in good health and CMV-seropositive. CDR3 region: CASSIGTGFYSNQPQHF. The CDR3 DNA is TGTGCCAGTAGTATCGGGACAGGATTTTATAGCAATCAGCCCCAGCATTTT.